This T cell receptor beta chain was captured in a study of blood T cell repertoires in COVID-19. At the level of the study: The study drew acute and convalescent COVID-19 samples from the United States, Italy and Spain.

This CDR3 is 17 amino acids long. The V and J ends lost 3 bases and 6 bases respectively, with 21 bases between them. CDR1 and CDR2 (germline): LGHNT, FRNRAP. In the authors' methods: Reference gene primer amplification in the assay estimated nucleated cell counts. Only in-frame clones appear in the TCRdb table, and some are missing; sequencing was by immunoSEQ multiplex PCR. V and J calls and clone size are as listed in that table; D and trimming were resolved from the DNA. This sample has approximately 250,000 clones, with around nine tenths found just once. This chain uses TRBV12-5 with TRBJ2-1, with TRBD2 as a possible D gene (5 bases). The specimen was peripheral blood. The receptor comes from a man in his forties or fifties with active or convalescent COVID-19. CDR3 DNA: TGTGCTAGTGGTTTCCATACTGGAGGATCTTTGGCCAATGAGCAGTTCTTC. Translating gives CASGFHTGGSLANEQFF.